Listed below are T cell receptor beta chains from one sample, sequenced in a study of T cells in Graves' hyperthyroidism and ophthalmopathy. One entry per CDR3 protein, called by TCRdb with MiXCR from the multiplex PCR reads. The repertoire has fewer than 450,000 distinct CDR3 sequences, over 13% of them found once; the top ten carry over 25%. The sequenced material came from blood. The receptors come from a man between 45 and 60 years old with Graves' ophthalmopathy. Both conserved end residues are part of each CDR3. D genes are given only for firm matches. Not every row has a clone size; where given, it reads once, few, many or a size class.

CDR3 DNA | CDR3 protein | clone size | J gene | V gene | D gene
TGTGCCAGCTCGGACAAAGGGGTTGGTAACTATGGCTACACCTTC | CASSDKGVGNYGYTF | many | TRBJ1-2 | TRBV18 | .
TGTGCCAGCGGTAGCGCAGAGACCCAGTACTTC | CASGSAETQYF | many | TRBJ2-5 | TRBV6-1 | .
TGTGCCAGCAGTGCGGACAGGCAGACGGTCTACGAGCAGTACTTC | CASSADRQTVYEQYF | once | TRBJ2-7 | TRBV2 | TRBD1
TGTGCCAGCAGGATGACAGGGAATAATTCACCCCTCCACTTT | CASRMTGNNSPLHF | many | TRBJ1-6 | TRBV28 | TRBD1
TGTGCCAGCAGCCTGGATCGACTCTCTGAAGCTTTCTTT | CASSLDRLSEAFF | many | TRBJ1-1 | TRBV11-2 | .
TGCAGTGCTAGTCTCGTACAGGGACAGTACGAGCAGTACTTC | CSASLVQGQYEQYF | few | TRBJ2-7 | TRBV20-1 | TRBD1
TGTGCCAGTAGTATTGCACGCCAGGGGGTAACTGAAGCTTTCTTT | CASSIARQGVTEAFF | . | TRBJ1-1 | TRBV19 | TRBD1
TGTGCCAGCAGTTCGGTCTCCTACGAGCAGTACTTC | CASSSVSYEQYF | many | TRBJ2-7 | TRBV7-9 | .
TGCGCCAGCAGCTTGGTCGGCTTCGGCAATGAAAAACTGTTTTTT | CASSLVGFGNEKLFF | few | TRBJ1-4 | TRBV5-1 | .
TGTGCCAGCAGCTCCCCAATAGGGAGTGAAGCTAATGAAAAACTGTTTTTT | CASSSPIGSEANEKLFF | few | TRBJ1-4 | TRBV7-6 | .
TGTGCCATCAGAGGGGGGACTAGCGGGAGAAGTTACTACGAGCAGTACTTC | CAIRGGTSGRSYYEQYF | many | TRBJ2-7 | TRBV10-3 | TRBD2
TGTGCCAGTAGACACAGAGTGGGGGACGAGCAGTACTTC | CASRHRVGDEQYF | . | TRBJ2-7 | TRBV19 | .
TGTGCCAGTAATAGCGGGGGTTCTAATGAGCAGTTCTTC | CASNSGGSNEQFF | few | TRBJ2-1 | TRBV19 | TRBD2
TGTGCCATCAGTGAGTCGATGTTGGGGGCTGGGGCCAACGTCCTGACTTTC | CAISESMLGAGANVLTF | . | TRBJ2-6 | TRBV10-3 | .
TGTGCCAGCAGCTTCTGGGAGCGGGAGGGCTCCTACGAGCAGTACTTC | CASSFWEREGSYEQYF | few | TRBJ2-7 | TRBV7-2 | TRBD2
TGTGCCAGCAGCTGGACGACAGAAACAGGCTACACCTTC | CASSWTTETGYTF | many | TRBJ1-2 | TRBV5-5 | .
TGTGCCAGCAGAAACCCTCCAGGGGGGCCCCAGCATTTT | CASRNPPGGPQHF | many | TRBJ1-5 | TRBV12-3/TRBV12-4 | TRBD1
TGTGCCAGCAGTCAGAAACAGGTCCCCCCCTCCTACAATGAGCAGTTCTTC | CASSQKQVPPSYNEQFF | many | TRBJ2-1 | TRBV2 | .
TGCGCCAGCAGCAAAGGGGACCGCATGAACACTGAAGCTTTCTTT | CASSKGDRMNTEAFF | many | TRBJ1-1 | TRBV5-1 | .
TGTGCCAGCAGTGAAGCTTCATCAGGGGTCCCCCAGCATTTT | CASSEASSGVPQHF | . | TRBJ1-5 | TRBV6-1 | .
TGCGCCAGCAGCTTGGAGGGGACACCTGATCAGCCCCAGCATTTT | CASSLEGTPDQPQHF | many | TRBJ1-5 | TRBV5-1 | .
TGCAGTGCTGGCAGGGCGCCTGACTGGAATTCACCCCTCCACTTT | CSAGRAPDWNSPLHF | . | TRBJ1-6 | TRBV20-1 | .
TGCAGTGCTAGTAGACTAGCGGGAAGCACAGATACGCAGTATTTT | CSASRLAGSTDTQYF | . | TRBJ2-3 | TRBV20-1 | TRBD2
TGTGCCTGGAGGCGGGAATATGAGCAGTTCTTC | CAWRREYEQFF | many | TRBJ2-1 | TRBV30 | .
TGTGCCAGCAGTTCCAGGGGGCCAACTGAAGCTTTCTTT | CASSSRGPTEAFF | . | TRBJ1-1 | TRBV6-1 | TRBD1
TGCGCCAGCAGCTCCCGGAGGGGCTTGAACACTGAAGCTTTCTTT | CASSSRRGLNTEAFF | few | TRBJ1-1 | TRBV5-1 | .
TGTGCCAGCAGCCCACCAGAGCTAAACACCGGGGAGCTGTTTTTT | CASSPPELNTGELFF | many | TRBJ2-2 | TRBV3-1 | .
TGTGCCAGTACCCTTGGACCTGCCATTGGCTACACCTTC | CASTLGPAIGYTF | . | TRBJ1-2 | TRBV19 | .
TGTGCCAGCAGCGTAGGAGATAGCGGATCTAGCACAGATACGCAGTATTTT | CASSVGDSGSSTDTQYF | . | TRBJ2-3 | TRBV9 | .
TGTGCCAGCAGCACCGGGGTGCGGTTAAACACCGGGGAGCTGTTTTTT | CASSTGVRLNTGELFF | . | TRBJ2-2 | TRBV12-3/TRBV12-4 | .
TGTGCCAGCAGCTTAGGCCCGACGGGACAGGGGGTCAATGAGCAGTTCTTC | CASSLGPTGQGVNEQFF | many | TRBJ2-1 | TRBV7-9 | TRBD1
TGTGCCAGCAGTTACTCGGGTTTTGGTGGCACCGGGGAGCTGTTTTTT | CASSYSGFGGTGELFF | . | TRBJ2-2 | TRBV6-5 | .
TGTGCCAGTAGCCAACAGGGGGCCGGGGAGCTGTTTTTT | CASSQQGAGELFF | few | TRBJ2-2 | TRBV19 | TRBD1
TGTGCCAGCAGGAGACAGGGGGTCGCCTACGAGCAGTACTTC | CASRRQGVAYEQYF | many | TRBJ2-7 | TRBV28 | TRBD1
TGTGCCAGCAGTTTAACTACAGGGGTTGGGGGCAATCAGCCCCAGCATTTT | CASSLTTGVGGNQPQHF | . | TRBJ1-5 | TRBV28 | TRBD1
TGTGCCACGGGGCTAGCGGGATCGACTGAGCAGTTCTTC | CATGLAGSTEQFF | few | TRBJ2-1 | TRBV6-1 | TRBD2
TGTGCCAGCAGTTTTGGTATTTTCGGTGAGCAGTTCTTC | CASSFGIFGEQFF | many | TRBJ2-1 | TRBV28 | .
TGTGCCAGCAGGGAGCGGGAGGGCCCGTACGAGCAGTACTTC | CASREREGPYEQYF | many | TRBJ2-7 | TRBV11-2 | TRBD2
TGTGCCAGCAGCAGGGACGAGAGCCGGAATGAGCAGTTCTTC | CASSRDESRNEQFF | . | TRBJ2-1 | TRBV5-5 | .
TGTGCCAGCTCCCTTGGACTAGCGGGAGTCGATGAGCAGTTCTTC | CASSLGLAGVDEQFF | many | TRBJ2-1 | TRBV18 | TRBD2
TGTGCCAGCAGAATGGGGGGGGCCTACGAGCAGTACTTC | CASRMGGAYEQYF | few | TRBJ2-7 | TRBV5-6 | TRBD2
TGTGCCAGCAGTGGCCCCGTTGGGGAAAGCTCCTACAATGAGCAGTTCTTC | CASSGPVGESSYNEQFF | many | TRBJ2-1 | TRBV2 | .